The next 8 T cell receptor beta chains were all read from a single sample in a study of OX40 agonist ivuxolimab in advanced cancers. Profiled with immunoSEQ multiplex PCR; TCRdb holds only in-frame clones, not every one. The sample comprises fewer than 80,000 clones, 77% of which are singletons, and 1.6% rests with the top ten. This material consisted of CD4+ or CD8+ T cells sorted from blood, taken in a trial of the OX40 agonist ivuxolimab. The receptors originated from an adult with an advanced solid tumor such as melanoma, head and neck, liver or kidney cancer.

The chain carries TRBV7-2 and TRBJ2-1; D is ambiguous. With 1 base removed from V and 8 bases from J, the gap between germline ends came to 12 bases. This CDR3 has 14 residues. The germline V gene encodes CDR1 SGHTA and CDR2 FQGNSA. CDR3: CASSLVTGRDEQFF. The CDR3 DNA follows: TGTGCCAGCAGCTTAGTGACCGGAAGGGATGAGCAGTTCTTC.

The gene calls are TRBV18 and TRBJ2-1; D remains ambiguous. The CDR3 spans 12 residues. V was clipped by 5 bases and J by 4 bases, with 6 bases between them. Germline lookup yields CDR1 KGHSH and CDR2 LQKENI. CDR3: CASSIGYNEQFF. The CDR3 region has the DNA TGTGCCAGCTCAATAGGTTACAATGAGCAGTTCTTC.

The chain has TRBV6-5 and TRBJ2-2, with unresolved D. There are 13 residues in the CDR3. The germline V and J ends were trimmed by 6 bases and 1 base, with 6 bases remaining between them. Germline V gives CDR1 MNHEY, CDR2 SVGAGI. The CDR3 spells CASRAWNTGELFF. The DNA of the CDR3 is TGTGCCAGCAGGGCTTGGAACACCGGGGAGCTGTTTTTT.

The rearrangement links TRBV5-1 to TRBJ1-1; D call uncertain. Trimming removed 0 bases at V and 1 base at J, with 10 bases between. The CDR3 spans 15 residues. Germline loops: CDR1 SGHRS, CDR2 YFSETQ. CDR3 residues: CASSLEPGPNTEAFF. The CDR3 DNA reads TGCGCCAGCAGCTTGGAACCGGGCCCGAACACTGAAGCTTTCTTT.

This chain links TRBV5-1 with TRBJ1-1, with TRBD1 matching over 9 bases. The CDR3 is made up of 14 amino acids. Germline V gives CDR1 SGHRS, CDR2 YFSETQ. With V trimmed by 2 bases and J by 3 bases, 2 bases remained unmatched. The DNA of the CDR3 is TGCGCCAGCAGCTTACAGGGGGCTGACACTGAAGCTTTCTTT. Translated, it gives CASSLQGADTEAFF.

J is TRBJ2-6 and V is TRBV10-2; maybe TRBD1 (5 bases). V was trimmed by 3 bases and J by 0 bases, leaving 9 bases between them. From germline, CDR1 is WSHSY and CDR2 SAAADI. The CDR3 loop spans 16 amino acids. The CDR3 DNA reads as TGCGCCAGCAGTGACTACCAGGGCTCTGGGGCCAACGTCCTGACTTTC. This encodes CASSDYQGSGANVLTF.

This clone was observed once. The chain joins TRBV6-4 to TRBJ2-2; 7 positions agree with TRBD2. The CDR3 contains 14 residues. CDR1 MRHNA and CDR2 SNTAGT come from the germline V gene. The ends lost 0 bases at V and 7 bases at J; junction bases unmatched: 2. In nucleotides, the CDR3 is TGTGCCAGCAGTGACTCCGGGGGGATCGGGGAGCTGTTTTTT. It is translated as CASSDSGGIGELFF.

The chain joins TRBV2 to TRBJ1-1; D is uncertain. The CDR3 runs to 13 residues. The V gene's germline CDR1 is SNHLY and CDR2 FYNNEI. V lost 6 bases and J lost 4, with 12 bases in between. In DNA form, the CDR3 reads TGTGCCAGCAGGACGGGGTTCTCCACTGAAGCTTTCTTT. It encodes CASRTGFSTEAFF. The full variable domain, rest sourced from reference TRBV2 and TRBJ1-1, is EPEVTQTPSHQVTQMGQEVILRCVPISNHLYFYWYRQILGQKVEFLVSFYNNEISEKSEIFDDQFSVERPDGSNFTLKIRSTKLEDSAMYFCASRTGFSTEAFFGQGTRLTVV.